The clone carrying this TCR beta chain was counted only a few times. The data belong to a study of HIV-infected patients and healthy controls. The CDR3 loop spans 17 amino acids. Germline values: CDR1 SSHAT, CDR2 FNYEAQ (reference sequence). The V segment lost 5 bases and the J segment 4 bases; nucleotides outside the gene matches: 16. Around 0.5 ug RNA was reverse transcribed with alpha and beta constant-region primers. Alpha and beta chain libraries were made separately by chain-specific third strand synthesis with multiplexing indices. Priming off the SP2 site generated the second strand. TCRdb recomputed calls from the 5' RACE reads with MiXCR, one row per CDR3 protein. The sample yields 8,000 to 9,000 distinct CDR3 sequences, about 8% seen once. Follow-up blood was drawn about 14 weeks, roughly three months, after antiretroviral therapy began. All unsorted peripheral T cells were captured because whole blood was used without fractionation. A 2.5 ml peripheral blood sample was taken for RNA.

The receptor's source is an adult with HIV infection. The chain links TRBV7-7 to TRBJ1-1; 7 nucleotides match TRBD1. The sample here was blood, taken during antiretroviral therapy. The CDR3 loop is CASSTKQGPLETTEAFF. The CDR3 DNA is TGTGCCAGCAGCACTAAACAGGGGCCCCTTGAAACCACTGAAGCTTTCTTT.